This T cell receptor beta chain is drawn from a study of T cell responses to AZD1222 COVID-19 vaccine. The CDR3 loop spans 15 amino acids. V lost 5 bases to trimming and J lost 4 bases; unmatched junction nucleotides: 6. The germline CDR1 and CDR2 sequences are LNHDA and SQIVND (reference sequence). Method: immunoSEQ multiplex PCR; TCRdb's copy keeps in-frame clones and lacks some. The sample has some 180,000 clones; just under 95% are singletons. This clonotype was sampled from an adult who received the MenACWY meningococcal vaccine as a control. The material sequenced was peripheral blood, taken 28 days after the second dose of the MenACWY control vaccine. V is TRBV19 and J is TRBJ1-1, with 11 nucleotides matching TRBD1. Written as DNA, the CDR3 is TGTGCCAGTAGTTGGACAGGGGGCATCAGCACTGAAGCTTTCTTT. This sequence encodes CASSWTGGISTEAFF.